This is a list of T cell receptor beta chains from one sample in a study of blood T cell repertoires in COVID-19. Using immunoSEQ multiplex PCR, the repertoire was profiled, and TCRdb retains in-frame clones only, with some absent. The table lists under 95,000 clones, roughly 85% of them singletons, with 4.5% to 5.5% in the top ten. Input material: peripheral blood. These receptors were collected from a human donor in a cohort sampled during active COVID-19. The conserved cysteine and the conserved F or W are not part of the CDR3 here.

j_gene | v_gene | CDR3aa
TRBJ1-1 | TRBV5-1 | ASSFGMNTEAF
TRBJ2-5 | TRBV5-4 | ASSLGGGTQETQY
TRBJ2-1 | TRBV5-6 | ASSYRTSGGSEQF
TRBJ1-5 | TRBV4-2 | ASSQDPQDSWNQPQH
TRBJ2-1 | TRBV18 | ASSPLGQGNEQF
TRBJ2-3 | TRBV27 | ASSLKGPREEDTQY
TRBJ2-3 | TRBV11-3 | ASSLGLAGFPKDTQY
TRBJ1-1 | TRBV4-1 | ASSELNTEAF
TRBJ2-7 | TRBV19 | ASSRTSGNYEQY
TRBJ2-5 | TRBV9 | ASSVVRHGQETQY
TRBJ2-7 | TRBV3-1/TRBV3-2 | ASRATGGTGLYEQY
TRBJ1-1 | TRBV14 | ASSLQGTEAF
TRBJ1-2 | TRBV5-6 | ASSLEQGRYFYGYT
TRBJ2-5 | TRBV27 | ASSPPGSQETQY
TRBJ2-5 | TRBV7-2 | ASSEGGLAKETQY
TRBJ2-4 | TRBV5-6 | ASSLDFGTKNIQY
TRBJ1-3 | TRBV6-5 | ASSNTGNGNTIY
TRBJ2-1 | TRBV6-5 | ASTSRTGAENEQF
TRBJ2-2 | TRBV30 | AWSVRLAGGELF
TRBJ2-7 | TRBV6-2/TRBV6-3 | ASSDSIPGIDEQY
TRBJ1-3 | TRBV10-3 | AISESGRSSGNTIY
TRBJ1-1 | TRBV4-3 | ASSHDRDTEAF
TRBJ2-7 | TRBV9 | ASSVEDTYEQY
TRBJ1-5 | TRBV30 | AWSVRQRNQPQH
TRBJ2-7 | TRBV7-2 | ASSRGSSYEQY
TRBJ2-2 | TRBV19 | ASRIRDGELF
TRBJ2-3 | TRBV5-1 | ASSPGTASTDTQY